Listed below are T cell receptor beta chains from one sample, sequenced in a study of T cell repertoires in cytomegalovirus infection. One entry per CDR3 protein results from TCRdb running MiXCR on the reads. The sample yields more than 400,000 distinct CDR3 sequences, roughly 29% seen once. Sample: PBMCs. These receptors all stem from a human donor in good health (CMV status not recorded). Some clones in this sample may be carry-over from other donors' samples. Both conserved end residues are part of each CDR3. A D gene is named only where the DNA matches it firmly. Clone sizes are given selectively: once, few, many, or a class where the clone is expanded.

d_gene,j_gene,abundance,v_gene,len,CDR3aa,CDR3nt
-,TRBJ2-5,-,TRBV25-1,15,CASSDPGGGQETQYF,TGTGCCAGCAGTGACCCAGGGGGGGGTCAAGAGACCCAGTACTTC
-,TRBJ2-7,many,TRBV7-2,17,CASSLSSWGPRGAEQYF,TGTGCCAGCAGCTTATCCAGCTGGGGTCCTAGAGGGGCCGAGCAGTACTTC
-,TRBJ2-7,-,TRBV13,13,CASSLVGAHEQYF,TGTGCCAGCAGCTTAGTGGGGGCCCACGAGCAGTACTTC
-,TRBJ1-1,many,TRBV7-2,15,CASSPRTGLNTEAFF,TGTGCCAGCAGCCCTAGGACCGGTCTGAACACTGAAGCTTTCTTT
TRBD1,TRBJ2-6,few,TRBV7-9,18,CASSLGGRGRSGANVLTF,TGTGCCAGCAGCTTAGGCGGCAGGGGGCGGTCTGGGGCCAACGTCCTGACTTTC
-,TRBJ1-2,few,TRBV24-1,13,CATSDDGPHGYTF,TGTGCCACCAGTGATGACGGACCCCACGGCTACACCTTC
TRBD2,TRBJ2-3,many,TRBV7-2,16,CASSLAPASGSDTQYF,TGTGCCAGCAGCTTAGCCCCGGCTAGCGGGAGTGATACGCAGTATTTT
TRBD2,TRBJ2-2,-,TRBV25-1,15,CASSAGLAGAGELFF,TGTGCCAGCAGTGCGGGACTAGCGGGAGCCGGGGAGCTGTTTTTT
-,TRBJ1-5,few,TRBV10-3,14,CAISDVNSNQPQHF,TGTGCCATCAGTGATGTTAATAGCAATCAGCCCCAGCATTTT
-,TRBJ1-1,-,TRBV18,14,CASSFRMGNTEAFF,TGTGCCAGCTCCTTCAGGATGGGGAACACTGAAGCTTTCTTT
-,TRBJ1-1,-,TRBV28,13,CASWRGEGTEAFF,TGTGCCAGCTGGCGGGGGGAGGGCACTGAAGCTTTCTTT
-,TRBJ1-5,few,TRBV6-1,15,CASSEGADINQPQHF,TGTGCCAGCAGTGAAGGGGCGGACATCAATCAGCCCCAGCATTTT
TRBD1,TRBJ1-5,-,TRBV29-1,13,CSVFTGGDQPQHF,TGCAGCGTTTTCACAGGGGGGGATCAGCCCCAGCATTTT
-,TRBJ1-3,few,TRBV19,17,CASSTRTRTDSGNTIYF,TGTGCCAGTAGTACCCGGACACGGACTGACTCTGGAAACACCATATATTTT
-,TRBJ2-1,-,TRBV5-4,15,CASAHLARDYNEQFF,TGTGCCAGCGCCCACCTAGCGCGGGATTACAATGAGCAGTTCTTC
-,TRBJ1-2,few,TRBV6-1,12,CASSDGTYGYTF,TGTGCCAGCAGTGATGGTACCTATGGCTACACCTTC
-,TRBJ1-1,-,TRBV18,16,CASSPERTELNTEAFF,TGTGCCAGCTCACCCGAAAGGACAGAATTGAACACTGAAGCTTTCTTT
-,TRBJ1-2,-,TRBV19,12,CAIGTSWEGYTF,TGTGCCATTGGGACATCTTGGGAGGGCTACACCTTC
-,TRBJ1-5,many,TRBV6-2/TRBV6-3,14,CASRYGQSNQPQHF,TGTGCCAGCAGGTATGGACAGAGCAATCAGCCCCAGCATTTT
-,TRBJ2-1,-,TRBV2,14,CASIGRDTIDEQFF,TGTGCCAGCATAGGGAGGGACACCATCGATGAGCAGTTCTTC
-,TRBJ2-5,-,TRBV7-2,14,CASSLNGGIETQYF,TGTGCCAGCAGCTTAAATGGGGGTATAGAGACCCAGTACTTC
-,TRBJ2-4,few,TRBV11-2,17,CASSLYGGSGAKNIQYF,TGTGCCAGCAGCTTATACGGGGGTTCGGGAGCCAAAAACATTCAGTACTTC
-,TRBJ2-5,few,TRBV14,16,CASSQESWTAQETQYF,TGTGCCAGCAGCCAAGAAAGCTGGACAGCACAAGAGACCCAGTACTTC
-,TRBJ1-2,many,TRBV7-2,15,CASSQLSDIYYGYTF,TGTGCCAGCAGCCAACTGTCGGACATCTACTATGGCTACACCTTC
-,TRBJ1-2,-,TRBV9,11,CASSANSGYTF,TGTGCCAGCAGCGCTAACAGCGGCTACACCTTC
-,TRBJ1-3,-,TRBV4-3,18,CASSQDQRTPSSGNTIYF,TGCGCCAGCAGCCAAGATCAACGGACACCGAGCTCTGGAAACACCATATATTTT
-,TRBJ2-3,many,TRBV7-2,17,CASSLGPPGHNTDTQYF,TGTGCCAGCAGCTTAGGGCCCCCGGGCCATAACACAGATACGCAGTATTTT
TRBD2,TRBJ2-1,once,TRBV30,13,CAWSGLVLDEQFF,TGTGCCTGGAGCGGACTAGTCCTAGATGAGCAGTTCTTC
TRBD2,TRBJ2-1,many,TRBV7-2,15,CASNLSGGSYNEQFF,TGTGCCAGCAATTTATCTGGCGGGAGCTACAATGAGCAGTTCTTC